This record concerns one TCR beta chain sequence. Antigen specificity is unknown. V lost 0 bases and J lost 8, with 11 bases in between. Looked up from germline, CDR1 is MNHEY and CDR2 is SMNVEV (reference sequence). The CDR3 covers 14 residues. The sample comes from a study of post-analysis software for immune sequencing data. General study results and limits: Patients used about 5 TRBV segments, including TRBV5-6, TRBV5-1 and TRBV20-1, more often than controls.

Each TCR beta cDNA library carried unique molecular identifiers. The source material, roughly 0.9 to 10 million T cells, gave rise to 400,000 to 550,000 cDNA molecules. TCRdb independently ran MiXCR on the PCR reads; one entry per CDR3 protein. The sample shows approximately 630,000 distinct CDR3 sequences, 55% to 60% of them seen only once. The material sequenced was blood. J is TRBJ1-5 and V is TRBV27, with D possibly being TRBD1 (5 bases). The receptor comes from a girl aged 2 to 9 with multiple sclerosis. The CDR3 bases are TGTGCCAGCAGTTTATCGAGGGTGGGGGAGCCCCAGCATTTT. It encodes CASSLSRVGEPQHF.